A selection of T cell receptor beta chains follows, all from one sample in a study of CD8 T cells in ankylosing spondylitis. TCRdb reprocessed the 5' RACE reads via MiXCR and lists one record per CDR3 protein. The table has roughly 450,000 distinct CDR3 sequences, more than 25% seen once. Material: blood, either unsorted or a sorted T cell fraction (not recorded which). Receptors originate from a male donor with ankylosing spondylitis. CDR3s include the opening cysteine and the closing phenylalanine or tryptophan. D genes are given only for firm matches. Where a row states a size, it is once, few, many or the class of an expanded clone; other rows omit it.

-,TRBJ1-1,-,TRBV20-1,TGCAGTGCTAGAGGGGGGAGGGCGGCTGAAGCTTTCTTT,CSARGGRAAEAFF
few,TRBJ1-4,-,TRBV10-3,TGTGCCATCAGGGAGGGTTCGGCTAATGAAAAACTGTTTTTT,CAIREGSANEKLFF
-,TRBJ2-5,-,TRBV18,TGTGCCAGCTCACCACAACAGGGCAGGGCAGAGACCCAGTACTTC,CASSPQQGRAETQYF
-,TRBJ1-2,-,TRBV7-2,TGTGCCAGCAGCCGTCAACAATATGGCTACACCTTC,CASSRQQYGYTF
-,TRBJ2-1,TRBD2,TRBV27,TGTGCCAGCAGTCCTAGCGGGACCTACAATGAGCAGTTCTTC,CASSPSGTYNEQFF
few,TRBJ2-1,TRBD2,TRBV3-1,TGTGCCAGCAGCCAGGCGGGGAGGGCGAGGGGTGAGCAGTTCTTC,CASSQAGRARGEQFF
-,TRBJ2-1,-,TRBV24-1,TGTGCCACCAGCGTGGGGAGTTACAATGAGCAGTTCTTC,CATSVGSYNEQFF
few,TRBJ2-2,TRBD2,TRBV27,TGTGCCAGCAGTTCTCCAGGACTAGCGGGAACTAACACCGGGGAGCTGTTTTTT,CASSSPGLAGTNTGELFF
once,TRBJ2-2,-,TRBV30,TGTGCCTGGAGAGGCAAAGCGGGTTTCACCGGGGAGCTGTTTTTT,CAWRGKAGFTGELFF
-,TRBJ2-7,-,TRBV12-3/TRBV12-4,TGTGCCAGCAGTCCCGGGGAAAAGCAGTACTTC,CASSPGEKQYF